Here is one TCR beta chain with its context. Its target is unknown. TCRdb independently ran MiXCR on the reads; one entry per CDR3 protein. The sample lists some 560,000 distinct CDR3 sequences, approximately 40% occurring once. The CDR3 spans 18 residues. Germline values: CDR1 MNHEY, CDR2 SVGEGT. V lost 6 bases to trimming and J lost 0 bases; unmatched junction nucleotides: 12. The sample comes from a study of T cell repertoires in cytomegalovirus infection. The overall study: In the study, CMV epitopes included recently identified HLA-C-restricted and well-studied HLA-B-restricted ones. Both a matching HLA type and CMV infection were indicated by public TCR beta signatures.

Overall study findings and caveats: In two of eight donors, the top clonotype was HLA-C-restricted CMV-specific.

The specimen was cultured PBMCs, collected from culture after CMV antigen stimulation. The rearrangement joins TRBV6-2 or TRBV6-3 to TRBJ2-3; 10 bases fit TRBD2. The TCR was taken from a human donor in good health (CMV status not recorded). Some clones in this sample may be carry-over from other donors' samples. As DNA, the CDR3 is TGTGCCAGCAGGTCTGGACTAGCGGTTATCTCTAGCACAGATACGCAGTATTTT. It yields the protein CASRSGLAVISSTDTQYF.